These 5 T cell receptor beta chains originate from one sample sequenced in a study of beta chain features in type 1 diabetes. These receptors' antigens are unknown. Study-wide findings and caveats: Patients with Type 1 diabetes showed moderately but significantly shorter TCRB CDR3s in all four CD4+ subsets.

Expressed TCRB transcripts were sequenced after all isolated RNA was converted to cDNA. Measured with immunoSEQ multiplex PCR; TCRdb has only the in-frame clones, and not every one. The data contain more than 150,000 clones, roughly 9% of them singletons. Sequences were obtained from central memory CD4+ T cells from blood. These receptor sequences come from a woman in her 30s with type 1 diabetes.

In this sample, this clone turned up a few times. The chain recombines TRBV14 with TRBJ1-2, with D possibly TRBD1 on 6 matching bases. This CDR3 comprises 13 residues. The germline V and J ends were trimmed by 6 bases and 3 bases, with 11 bases remaining between them. CDR1 is SGHDN and CDR2 is FVKESK in the germline V gene. CDR3 nucleotides: TGTGCCAGCAGTCAACAGGGTTACTATGGCTACACCTTC. It yields the protein CASSQQGYYGYTF.

This clone has just a few counts. The V call is TRBV19, the J call TRBJ2-3; 9 bases fit TRBD2. This CDR3 contains 14 residues. CDR1 and CDR2 from the germline V gene are LNHDA and SQIVND (reference sequence). V shed 10 bases, J shed 3 bases, and the junction held 8 bases outside the gene matches. The CDR3 here is CATQREAPTDTQYF. In nucleotides, the CDR3 is TGTGCCACTCAGCGGGAGGCACCGACAGATACGCAGTATTTT.

The chain joins TRBV5-1 to TRBJ2-7; the D is unclear. CDR1 is SGHRS, CDR2 YFSETQ, per germline. The CDR3 totals 12 residues. V was trimmed by 3 bases and J by 2 bases, leaving 6 bases between them. The CDR3 region has the DNA TGCGCCAGCAGCTCAAATCCCTACGAGCAGTACTTC. It is translated as CASSSNPYEQYF.

The chain has TRBV30 and TRBJ2-7, with TRBD1 matching over 11 bases. The CDR3 totals 13 residues. Germline V gives CDR1 GTSNPN, CDR2 SVGIG (reference sequence). Trimming took 2 bases from V and 6 from J; bases not matched to a gene: 3. The CDR3 here is CAWSQDRGREQYF. The CDR3 DNA is TGTGCCTGGAGTCAGGACAGGGGGCGCGAGCAGTACTTC.

This clone has more than one count but fewer than ten. CDR3 in DNA: TGTGCCTGGAGTGCGGAGTATGATCAGCCCCAGCATTTT. This gives the protein CAWSAEYDQPQHF. V usage is TRBV30 and J usage is TRBJ1-5, with no clear D. CDR1 and CDR2 from the germline V gene are GTSNPN and SVGIG (reference sequence). The CDR3 extends over 13 amino acids. The ends were cut back, 1 base at V and 5 bases at J, with 9 bases in the middle. Together with reference TRBV30 and TRBJ1-5, the CDR3 gives the full variable domain: SQTIHQWPATLVQPVGSPLSLECTVEGTSNPNLYWYRQAAGRGLQLLFYSVGIGQISSEVPQNLSASRPQDRQFILSSKKLLLSDSGFYLCAWSAEYDQPQHFGDGTRLSIL.